The 8 T cell receptor beta chains below were found in one sample sequenced in a study of blood T cell repertoires in COVID-19. TCRdb's copy holds only in-frame clones and misses some; the assay was immunoSEQ multiplex PCR. The data contain roughly 200,000 clones, 83% of them singletons. The source material was PBMCs or T cells enriched from blood (not recorded which). Every receptor here comes from a woman between 45 and 60 years old who had been exposed to COVID-19.

A few counts support this clone. The chain couples TRBV11-2 to TRBJ1-2; 8 bases align to TRBD1. The trim removed 3 bases at V and 2 bases at J, leaving 2 bases unmatched. CDR1 is SGHAT, CDR2 FQNNGV, per germline. The CDR3 spans 14 residues. The CDR3 spells CASSFWTGNYGYTF. The CDR3 DNA follows: TGTGCCAGCAGCTTCTGGACAGGGAACTATGGCTACACCTTC.

The genes are TRBV10-1 and TRBJ1-5, with a possible D match to TRBD1 (5 bases). Germline lookup yields CDR1 WNHNN and CDR2 SYGVQD (reference sequence). V lost 4 bases, J lost 7 bases, and 14 bases lay in between. The CDR3 length is 14 residues. The CDR3 region is CASSVILGGQPQHF. CDR3 nucleotides: TGCGCCAGCAGTGTAATACTGGGGGGACAGCCCCAGCATTTT.

This clone was counted once. V is TRBV12-3 or TRBV12-4 and J is TRBJ2-1; D unclear. Trimming removed 5 bases from V and 5 bases from J, with 7 bases in between. This CDR3 is built from 12 residues. CDR3 in amino acids: CASSPKHNEQFF. CDR3 in DNA: TGTGCCAGCAGTCCTAAACACAATGAGCAGTTCTTC.

The chain joins TRBV24-1 to TRBJ1-5; D is unresolved. V dropped 4 bases and J dropped 6 bases, with 6 bases sitting between them. Germline V gene lookup returns CDR1 KGHDR and CDR2 SFDVKD. This CDR3 is built from 12 residues. CDR3 sequence reads: CATSDHGQPQHF. In DNA form, the CDR3 reads TGTGCCACCAGTGACCACGGTCAGCCCCAGCATTTT.

V is TRBV19 and J is TRBJ1-6, with TRBD1 matching over 8 bases. From germline, CDR1 is LNHDA and CDR2 SQIVND (reference sequence). The CDR3 extends over 16 amino acids. Losses at the gene ends were 6 bases for V and 13 bases for J; bases not matched to a gene: 17. The CDR3: CASSPVPGAGGLPLHF. The CDR3 nucleotides are TGTGCCAGTAGCCCAGTCCCCGGGGCAGGGGGCCTTCCCCTCCACTTT.

The genes are TRBV28 and TRBJ2-3; 15 positions agree with TRBD2. Germline CDR1 MDHEN, CDR2 SYDVKM. V dropped 5 bases and J dropped 3; count of bases not matched to a gene: 6. CDR3 length: 17 amino acids. CDR3 amino acids: CASSPGTSGGWTDTQYF. For the CDR3, the DNA is TGTGCCAGCAGTCCTGGGACTAGCGGGGGGTGGACAGATACGCAGTATTTT.

J is TRBJ1-5 and V is TRBV2; D is unclear. V lost 7 bases and J lost 2, with 15 bases in between. Germline V CDR1 and CDR2: SNHLY, FYNNEI. This CDR3 is built from 15 residues. In nucleotides, the CDR3 is TGTGCCAGCAAGACACCGGGAGTGGGCAATCAGCCCCAGCATTTT. As protein: CASKTPGVGNQPQHF.

The chain recombines TRBV11-2 with TRBJ1-2; tentatively, D is TRBD1 (5 bases). Germline-derived CDR1 and CDR2 are SGHAT and FQNNGV. V shed 3 bases and J shed 4 bases, with 9 bases lying between them. The CDR3 has 13 amino acids. As DNA, the CDR3 is TGTGCCAGCAGCTTCCAGGGCTCCTATGGCTACACCTTC. This codes for CASSFQGSYGYTF.